This note documents a single T cell receptor (beta chain) sequence. Its antigen is unknown. Sequenced by immunoSEQ multiplex PCR; TCRdb stores in-frame clones only, minus some. The sample yields some 28,000 clones, just under 75% seen once. These data are taken from a study of CD4 T cells in relation to SARS-CoV-2 and coronaviruses. Study-wide context: The HLA restriction of the shared crossreactive spike epitopes was mapped.

CD4+ T cells from unexposed donors were obtained before the COVID-19 pandemic (2011-2018). After about ten days of culture, CD4+ T cells were isolated. Testing used SARS-CoV-2 S/N and four cold-coronavirus spikes on unexposed-donor CD4+ T cells, cells permitting. PBMCs were plated at 1.5 million to 2.5 million per well in IL-2-containing medium. Half the medium was replaced with IL-2 medium on days 3 and 7. The germline gives CDR1 MNHEY, CDR2 SVGAGI. The CDR3 contains 15 residues. V lost 2 bases and J 7 bases, leaving 12 bases between the germline ends. The TCR was taken from a human donor in good health. Sequenced input: CD4+ T cells from PBMCs, cultured in vitro. J is TRBJ1-6 and V is TRBV6-5; a possible D gene is TRBD1 (5 bases). The CDR3 DNA sequence: TGTGCCAGCAGTTACCGGGGACGGGGGAATTCACCCCTCCACTTT. Protein sequence: CASSYRGRGNSPLHF.